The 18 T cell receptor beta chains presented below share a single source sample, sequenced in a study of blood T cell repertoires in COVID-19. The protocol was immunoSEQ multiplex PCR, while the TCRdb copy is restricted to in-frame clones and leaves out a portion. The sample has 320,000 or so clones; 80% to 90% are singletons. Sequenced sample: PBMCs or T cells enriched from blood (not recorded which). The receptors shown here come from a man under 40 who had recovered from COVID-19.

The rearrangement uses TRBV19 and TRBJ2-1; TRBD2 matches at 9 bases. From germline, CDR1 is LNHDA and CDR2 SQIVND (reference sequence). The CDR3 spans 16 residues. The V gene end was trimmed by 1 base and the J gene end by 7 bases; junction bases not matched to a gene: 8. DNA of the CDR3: TGTGCCAGTAGTATAGTAAGGAGCGGGGGGTGGAATGAGCAGTTCTTC. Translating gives CASSIVRSGGWNEQFF.

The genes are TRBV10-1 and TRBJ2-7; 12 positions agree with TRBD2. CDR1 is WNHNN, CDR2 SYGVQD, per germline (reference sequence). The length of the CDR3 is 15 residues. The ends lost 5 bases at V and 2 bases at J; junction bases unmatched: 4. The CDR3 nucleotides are TGCGCCAGCAGTCCGACTAGCGGGGGACCCTACGAGCAGTACTTC. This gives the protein CASSPTSGGPYEQYF.

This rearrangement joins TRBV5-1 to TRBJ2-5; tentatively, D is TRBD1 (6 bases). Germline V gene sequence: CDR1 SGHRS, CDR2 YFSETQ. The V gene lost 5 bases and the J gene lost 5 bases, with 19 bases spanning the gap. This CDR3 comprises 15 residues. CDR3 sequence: CASSLGVGGMETQYF. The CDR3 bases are TGCGCCAGCAGTCTAGGGGTTGGGGGCATGGAGACCCAGTACTTC.

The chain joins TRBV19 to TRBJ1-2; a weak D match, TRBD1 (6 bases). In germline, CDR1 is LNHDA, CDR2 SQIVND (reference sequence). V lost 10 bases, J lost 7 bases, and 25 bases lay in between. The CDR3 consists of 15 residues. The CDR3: CATAKGGSREGGYTF. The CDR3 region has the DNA TGTGCCACCGCGAAGGGGGGGTCTCGAGAAGGTGGCTACACCTTC.

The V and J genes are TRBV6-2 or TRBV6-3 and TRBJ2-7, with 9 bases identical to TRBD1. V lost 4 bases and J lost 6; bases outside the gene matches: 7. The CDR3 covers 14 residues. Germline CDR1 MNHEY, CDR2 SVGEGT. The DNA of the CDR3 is TGTGCCAGCAGTTCTAGGGGACAGGGCGGCGAGCAGTACTTC. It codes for CASSSRGQGGEQYF.

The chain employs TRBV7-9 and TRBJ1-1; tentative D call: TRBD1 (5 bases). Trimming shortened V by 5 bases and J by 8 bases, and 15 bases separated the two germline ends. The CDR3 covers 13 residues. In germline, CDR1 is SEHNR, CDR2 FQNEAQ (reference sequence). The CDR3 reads CASSPLRQPEAFF. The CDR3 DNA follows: TGTGCCAGCAGCCCCCTTAGACAGCCCGAAGCTTTCTTT.

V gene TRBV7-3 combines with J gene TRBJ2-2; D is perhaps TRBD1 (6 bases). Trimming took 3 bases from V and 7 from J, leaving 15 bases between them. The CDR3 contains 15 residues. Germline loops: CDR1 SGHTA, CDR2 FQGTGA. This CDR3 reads CASSLGDPQGGELFF. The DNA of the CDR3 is TGTGCCAGCAGCTTGGGGGACCCACAGGGCGGGGAGCTGTTTTTT.

The DNA for the CDR3 is TGTGCCAGCAGCTTGGGGGGGGCCAGAGCAGATACGCAGTATTTT. It translates to CASSLGGARADTQYF. The V and J genes are TRBV11-2 and TRBJ2-3, with TRBD2 as a possible D gene (7 bases). The CDR3 is 15 amino acids. Germline assignment: CDR1 SGHAT and CDR2 FQNNGV. V was pared by 3 bases and J by 4 bases, with 14 bases between.

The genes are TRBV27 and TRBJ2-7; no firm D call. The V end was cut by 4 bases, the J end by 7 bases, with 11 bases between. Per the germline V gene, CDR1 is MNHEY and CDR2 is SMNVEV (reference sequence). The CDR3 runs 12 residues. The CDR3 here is CASSSKLREQYF. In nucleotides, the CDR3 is TGTGCCAGCAGTTCTAAACTGAGGGAGCAGTACTTC.

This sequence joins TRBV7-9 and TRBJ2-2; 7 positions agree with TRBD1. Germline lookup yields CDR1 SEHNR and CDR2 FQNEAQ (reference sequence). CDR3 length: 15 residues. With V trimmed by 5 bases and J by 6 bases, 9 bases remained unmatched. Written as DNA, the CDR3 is TGTGCCAGCAGCCATTGGACAGGTTCCGCCGGGGAGCTGTTTTTT. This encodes CASSHWTGSAGELFF. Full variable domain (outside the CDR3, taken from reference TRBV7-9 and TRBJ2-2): DTGVSQNPRHKITKRGQNVTFRCDPISEHNRLYWYRQTLGQGPEFLTYFQNEAQLEKSRLLSDRFSAERPKGSFSTLEIQRTEQGDSAMYLCASSHWTGSAGELFFGEGSRLTVL.

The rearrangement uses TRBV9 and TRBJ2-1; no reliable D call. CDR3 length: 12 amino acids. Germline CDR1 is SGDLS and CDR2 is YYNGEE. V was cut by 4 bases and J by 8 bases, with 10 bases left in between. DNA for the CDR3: TGTGCCAGCAGCCTCCCCGGGTATGAGCAGTTCTTC. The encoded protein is CASSLPGYEQFF. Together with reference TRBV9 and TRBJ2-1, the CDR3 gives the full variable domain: DSGVTQTPKHLITATGQRVTLRCSPRSGDLSVYWYQQSLDQGLQFLIQYYNGEERAKGNILERFSAQQFPDLHSELNLSSLELGDSALYFCASSLPGYEQFFGPGTRLTVL.

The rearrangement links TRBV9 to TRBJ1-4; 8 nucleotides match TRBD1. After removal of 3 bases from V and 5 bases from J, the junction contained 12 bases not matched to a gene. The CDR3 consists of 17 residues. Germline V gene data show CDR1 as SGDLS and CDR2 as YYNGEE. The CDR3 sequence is CASSAGFNRGENEKLFF. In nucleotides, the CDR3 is TGTGCCAGCAGCGCCGGATTCAACAGGGGGGAAAATGAAAAACTGTTTTTT.

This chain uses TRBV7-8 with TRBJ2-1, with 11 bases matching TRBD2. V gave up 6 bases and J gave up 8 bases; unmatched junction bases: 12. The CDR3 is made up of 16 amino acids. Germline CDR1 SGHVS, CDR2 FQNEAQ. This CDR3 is CASSPSVAGGRDEQFF. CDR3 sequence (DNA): TGTGCCAGCAGTCCCTCGGTAGCGGGGGGGCGGGATGAGCAGTTCTTC.

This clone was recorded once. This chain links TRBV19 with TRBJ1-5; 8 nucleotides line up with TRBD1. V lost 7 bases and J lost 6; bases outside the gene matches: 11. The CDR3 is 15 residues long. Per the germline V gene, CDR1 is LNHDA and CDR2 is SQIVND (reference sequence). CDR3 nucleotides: TGTGCCAGTACCTTGGGACAGGTACGAAGTCAGCCCCAGCATTTT. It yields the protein CASTLGQVRSQPQHF.

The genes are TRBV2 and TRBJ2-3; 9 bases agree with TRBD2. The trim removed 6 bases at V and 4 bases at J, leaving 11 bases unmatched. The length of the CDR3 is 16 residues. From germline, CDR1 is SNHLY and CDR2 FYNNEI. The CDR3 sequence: CASSLRGGGAADTQYF. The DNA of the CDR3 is TGTGCCAGCAGCCTAAGGGGCGGGGGGGCCGCAGATACGCAGTATTTT.

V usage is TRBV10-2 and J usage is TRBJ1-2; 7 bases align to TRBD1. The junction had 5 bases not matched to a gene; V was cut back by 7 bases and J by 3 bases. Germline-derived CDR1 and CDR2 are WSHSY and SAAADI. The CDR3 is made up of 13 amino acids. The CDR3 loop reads CASKPGTDYGYTF. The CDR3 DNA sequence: TGCGCCAGCAAACCCGGGACAGACTATGGCTACACCTTC.

The CDR3 reads CASSFRTDYNVYEQYF. CDR3 bases: TGTGCCAGCAGTTTCCGGACAGACTACAACGTCTACGAGCAGTACTTC. This chain joins TRBV28 and TRBJ2-7, with a possible D match to TRBD1 (6 bases). Deletions cut 3 bases from V and 3 bases from J, with 18 bases between. The CDR3 extends over 16 amino acids. Germline V gives CDR1 MDHEN, CDR2 SYDVKM.

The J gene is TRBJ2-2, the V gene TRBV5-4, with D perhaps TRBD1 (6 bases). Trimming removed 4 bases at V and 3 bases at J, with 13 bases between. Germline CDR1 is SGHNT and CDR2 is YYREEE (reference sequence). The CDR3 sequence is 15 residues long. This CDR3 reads CASSPRGIDTGELFF. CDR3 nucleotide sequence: TGTGCCAGCAGCCCCAGGGGTATCGACACCGGGGAGCTGTTTTTT.